This TCR beta chain was documented in a study of cytomegalovirus exposure and HLA in healthy donors. Across the whole study: About 84% of 398 genotyped donors fell in the Caucasian-associated ancestry cluster. Whole-study results and caveats: Association with HLA alleles at 0.05 false discovery rate was found for 16,951 TCR beta sequences in a later analysis. Overall, approximately 150 TCR beta chains were annotated as cytomegalovirus-associated.

On this clone itself: Its antigen is still unknown.

The PCR ran on 60 Vbeta and 13 Jbeta primers. The table came from immunoSEQ multiplex PCR; TCRdb's copy has only in-frame clones and leaves some out. The sample shows around 160,000 clones, around 77% of them seen only once. The CDR3 contains 16 residues. V was cut by 4 bases and J by 0 bases, with 16 bases left in between. Germline V gene data show CDR1 as SGHDT and CDR2 as YYEEEE. Unrecorded immune exposures were likely, despite nominal health at sampling. The sequencing sample was made of PBMCs. This clonotype was obtained from a woman between 40 and 50 years old in good health and CMV-seronegative. The chain links TRBV5-6 to TRBJ2-5; TRBD2 is a possible D gene (7 bases). The CDR3 sequence: CASSRRGGWYQETQYF. The CDR3 DNA sequence: TGTGCCAGCAGCCGGAGGGGGGGCTGGTACCAAGAGACCCAGTACTTC.